The sequence of this T cell receptor beta chain was determined in a study of radiotherapy plus CTLA-4 blockade in lung cancer. Clones were sequenced by immunoSEQ multiplex PCR, and TCRdb holds only the in-frame ones, with some missing. This sample has roughly 93,000 clones, with 82% found just once. Germline V gene data show CDR1 as SGHRS and CDR2 as YFSETQ. Trimming left V 0 bases short and J 3 bases short, with 7 bases between. There are 14 residues in the CDR3. This clonotype was sampled from a human donor with non-small cell lung cancer who had a partial response to radiotherapy plus ipilimumab. The sequenced sample was peripheral blood, obtained from a patient treated with radiotherapy plus ipilimumab. The gene calls are TRBV5-1 and TRBJ2-1; D call uncertain. CDR3: CASSLAQDYNEQFF. In nucleotides, the CDR3 is TGCGCCAGCAGCTTGGCTCAGGACTACAATGAGCAGTTCTTC.